The sample holds one count of the clone carrying this T cell receptor (beta chain). This sample was included in a study of blood T cell repertoires in COVID-19. Study information: Samples of COVID-19 (acute and convalescent) were obtained from the United States, Italy and Spain. PBMCs, B-cell-depleted T cells, or T cells provided the cDNA or gDNA that made up the material.

This CDR3 is 14 amino acids long. With V trimmed by 3 bases and J by 9 bases, 11 bases remained unmatched. The germline V gene has CDR1 SGDLS and CDR2 YYNGEE. Patients from Seattle were sampled longitudinally, starting during active infection. In the original workflow: Nucleated cell number was recorded as an estimate derived from reference gene primer amplification. Assay: immunoSEQ multiplex PCR; the TCRdb copy retains only in-frame clones and omits some. V and J calls and clone size come straight from that table; D and trimming were deduced from the DNA. This sample has about 170,000 clones, with approximately 91% found just once.

The TCR comes from a man between 18 and 35 years old with COVID-19, enrolled during active disease. Material: peripheral blood. The chain links TRBV9 to TRBJ2-7, with 8 positions matching TRBD1. CDR3 amino acids: CASSASPGQAPQYF. The CDR3 region has the DNA TGTGCCAGCAGCGCCTCCCCGGGACAGGCCCCGCAGTACTTC.